Listed here is a single T cell receptor beta chain. The antigen remains unidentified. Clones were read by immunoSEQ multiplex PCR, and TCRdb kept only the in-frame ones, dropping some. In the table there are about 38,000 clones, approximately 92% of which are singletons. These data come from a study of neoadjuvant nivolumab and ipilimumab in lung cancer. Study details: Patients got nivolumab 3 mg/kg on days 1, 15 and 29; combination added ipilimumab 1 mg/kg day 1. General study findings and limits: TCR richness and clonality were higher in tumors than adjacent uninvolved lung. Higher pretherapy blood TCR richness went with higher resected-tumor richness. Pathologic regression was not significantly tied to TCR clonality.

CDR3 length: 18 residues. In germline, CDR1 is SGHRS, CDR2 YFSETQ. V was pared by 4 bases and J by 0 bases, with 14 bases of the junction left unmatched. This clonotype was obtained from an adult with non-small cell lung cancer. The chain uses TRBV5-1 and TRBJ2-7; 9 nucleotides align to TRBD2. The source material was peripheral blood, sampled before neoadjuvant nivolumab, alone or with ipilimumab. CDR3 DNA sequence: TGCGCCAGCAGCCCGCCCCGAGCGGGAGGTGGTAGCTCCTACGAGCAGTACTTC. Translation: CASSPPRAGGGSSYEQYF.